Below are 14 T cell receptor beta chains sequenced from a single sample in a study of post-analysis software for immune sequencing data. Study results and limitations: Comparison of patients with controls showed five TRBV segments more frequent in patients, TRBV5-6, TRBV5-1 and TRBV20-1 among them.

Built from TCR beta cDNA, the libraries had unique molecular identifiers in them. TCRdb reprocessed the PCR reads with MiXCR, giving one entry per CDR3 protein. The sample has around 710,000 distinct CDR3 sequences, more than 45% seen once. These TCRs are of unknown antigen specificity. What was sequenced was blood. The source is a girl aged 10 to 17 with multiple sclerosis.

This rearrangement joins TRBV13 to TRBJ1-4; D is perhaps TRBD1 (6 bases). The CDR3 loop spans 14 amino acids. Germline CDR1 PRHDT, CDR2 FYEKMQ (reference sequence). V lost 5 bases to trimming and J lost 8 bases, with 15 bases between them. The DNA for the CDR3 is TGTGCCAGCAGCGCCCGAGGGGGTGGAGAAAAACTGTTTTTT. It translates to CASSARGGGEKLFF.

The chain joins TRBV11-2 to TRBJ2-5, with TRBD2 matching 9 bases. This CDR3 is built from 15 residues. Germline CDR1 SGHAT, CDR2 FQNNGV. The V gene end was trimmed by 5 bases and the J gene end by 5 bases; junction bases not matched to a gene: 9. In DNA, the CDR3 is TGTGCCAGCAGCAAAGGGACTAGCCGACGCGAGACCCAGTACTTC. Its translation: CASSKGTSRRETQYF.

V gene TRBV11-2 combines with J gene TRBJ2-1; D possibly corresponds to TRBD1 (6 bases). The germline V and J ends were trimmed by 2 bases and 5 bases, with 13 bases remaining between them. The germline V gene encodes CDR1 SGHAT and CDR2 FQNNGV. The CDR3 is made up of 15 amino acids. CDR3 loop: CASSLSWGLDNEQFF. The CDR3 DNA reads TGTGCCAGCAGCTTAAGTTGGGGGCTCGACAATGAGCAGTTCTTC.

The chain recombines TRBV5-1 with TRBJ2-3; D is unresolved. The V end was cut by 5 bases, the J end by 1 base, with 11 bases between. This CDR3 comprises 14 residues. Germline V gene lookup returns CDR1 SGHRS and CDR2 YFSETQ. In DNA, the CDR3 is TGCGCCAGCAGATTTGGGCATGGCACAGATACGCAGTATTTT. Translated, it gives CASRFGHGTDTQYF.

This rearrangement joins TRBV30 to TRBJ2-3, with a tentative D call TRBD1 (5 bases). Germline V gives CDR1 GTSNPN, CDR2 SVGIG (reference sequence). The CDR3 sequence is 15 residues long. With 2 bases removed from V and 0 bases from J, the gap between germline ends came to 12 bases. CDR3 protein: CAWSQQGLSTDTQYF. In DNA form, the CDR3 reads TGTGCCTGGAGTCAGCAGGGTCTCAGCACAGATACGCAGTATTTT.

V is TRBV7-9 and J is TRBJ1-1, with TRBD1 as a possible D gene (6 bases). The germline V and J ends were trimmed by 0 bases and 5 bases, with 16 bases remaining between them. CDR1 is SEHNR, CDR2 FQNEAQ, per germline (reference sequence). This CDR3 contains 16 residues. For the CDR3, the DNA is TGTGCCAGCAGCTTAGCGCGGGGAGGGAGGGGGACTGAAGCTTTCTTT. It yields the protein CASSLARGGRGTEAFF. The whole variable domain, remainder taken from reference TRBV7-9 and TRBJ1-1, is DTGVSQNPRHKITKRGQNVTFRCDPISEHNRLYWYRQTLGQGPEFLTYFQNEAQLEKSRLLSDRFSAERPKGSFSTLEIQRTEQGDSAMYLCASSLARGGRGTEAFFGQGTRLTVV.

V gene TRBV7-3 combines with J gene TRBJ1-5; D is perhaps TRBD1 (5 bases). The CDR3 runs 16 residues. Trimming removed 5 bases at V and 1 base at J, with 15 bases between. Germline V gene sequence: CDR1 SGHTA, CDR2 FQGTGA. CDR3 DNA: TGTGCCAGCAGCGGCTCCCGGGGGGGAAGCAATCAGCCCCAGCATTTT. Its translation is CASSGSRGGSNQPQHF.

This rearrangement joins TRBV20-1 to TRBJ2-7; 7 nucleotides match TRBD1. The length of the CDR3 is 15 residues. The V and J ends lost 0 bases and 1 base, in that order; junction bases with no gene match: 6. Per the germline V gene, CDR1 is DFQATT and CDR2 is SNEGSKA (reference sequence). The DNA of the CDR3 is TGCAGTGCTAGAGAGGGGACAGTCGGATCCTACGAGCAGTACTTC. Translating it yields CSAREGTVGSYEQYF.

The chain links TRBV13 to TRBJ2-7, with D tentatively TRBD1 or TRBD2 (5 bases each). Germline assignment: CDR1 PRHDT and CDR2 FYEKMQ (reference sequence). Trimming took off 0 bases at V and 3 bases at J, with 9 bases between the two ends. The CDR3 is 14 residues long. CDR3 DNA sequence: TGTGCCAGCAGCTTAGGGGGGACCAACTACGAGCAGTACTTC. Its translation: CASSLGGTNYEQYF.

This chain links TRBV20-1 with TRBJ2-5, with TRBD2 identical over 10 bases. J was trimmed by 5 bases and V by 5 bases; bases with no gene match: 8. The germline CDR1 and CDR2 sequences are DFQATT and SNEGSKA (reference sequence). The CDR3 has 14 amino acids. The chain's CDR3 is CSAQGLAGAETQYF. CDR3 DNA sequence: TGCAGTGCTCAGGGGCTAGCGGGGGCGGAGACCCAGTACTTC.

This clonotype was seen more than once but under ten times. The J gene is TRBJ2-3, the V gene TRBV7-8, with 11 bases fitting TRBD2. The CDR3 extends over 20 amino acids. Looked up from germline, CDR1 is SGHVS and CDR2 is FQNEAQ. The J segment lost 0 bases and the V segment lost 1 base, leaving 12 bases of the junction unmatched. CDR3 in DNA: TGTGCCAGCAGCTTAGAGGTAGCGGGAGGGCGACCTTCTAGCACAGATACGCAGTATTTT. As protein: CASSLEVAGGRPSSTDTQYF.

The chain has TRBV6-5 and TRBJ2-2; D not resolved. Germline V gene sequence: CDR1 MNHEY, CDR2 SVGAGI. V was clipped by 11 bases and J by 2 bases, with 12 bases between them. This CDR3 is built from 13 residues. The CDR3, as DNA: TGTGCCGTACGGCTAACCAACACCGGGGAGCTGTTTTTT. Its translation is CAVRLTNTGELFF.

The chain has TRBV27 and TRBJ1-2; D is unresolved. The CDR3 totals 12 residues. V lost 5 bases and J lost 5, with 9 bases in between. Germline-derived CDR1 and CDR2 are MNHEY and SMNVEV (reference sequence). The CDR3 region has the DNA TGTGCCAGCAGTCCGGATCTTTATGGCTACACCTTC. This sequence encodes CASSPDLYGYTF.

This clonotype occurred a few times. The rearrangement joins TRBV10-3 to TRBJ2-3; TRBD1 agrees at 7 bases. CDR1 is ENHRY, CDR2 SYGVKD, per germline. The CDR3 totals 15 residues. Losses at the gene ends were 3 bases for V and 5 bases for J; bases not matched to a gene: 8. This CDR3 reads CAISDRDRGQDTQYF. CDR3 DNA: TGTGCCATCAGTGACCGGGACAGAGGTCAAGATACGCAGTATTTT.